The clone carrying this T cell receptor beta chain came up once. This entry is derived from a study of metastatic and nonmetastatic thyroid tumors. Through MiXCR, TCRdb re-clonotyped the PCR reads. The sample includes 35,000 to 50,000 clones, roughly 19% of them seen just once. Patients had received no treatment of any kind before thyroid surgery. Trimming removed 0 bases at V and 0 bases at J, with 12 bases between. This CDR3 comprises 18 residues. Per the germline V gene, CDR1 is MNHEY and CDR2 is SVGAGI. The chain couples TRBV6-5 to TRBJ1-6; no clear D. The sequencing input was blood. The sequence was collected from a female donor with papillary thyroid cancer or a benign thyroid nodule (not recorded which). Some clones in this sample may be carry-over from other donors' samples. CDR3 in amino acids: CASSYSRAESSYNSPLHF. The CDR3 DNA sequence: TGTGCCAGCAGTTACTCCAGAGCCGAGAGCTCCTATAATTCACCCCTCCACTTT.